The rows below give T cell receptor beta chains drawn from one sample of a study of post-analysis software for immune sequencing data. TCRdb recomputed calls from the PCR reads with MiXCR, one row per CDR3 protein. The sample records hundreds of thousands of distinct CDR3 sequences, approximately 53% being singletons. Sequencing was carried out using blood. All receptors come from a girl between 10 and 17 years old with multiple sclerosis. The CDR3 runs from the conserved cysteine through the conserved F or W. The D gene is left open where the match is weak. Where a row states a size, it is once, few, many or the class of an expanded clone; other rows omit it.

D gene,clone size,J gene,V gene,CDR3 protein,CDR3 DNA
.,.,TRBJ2-3,TRBV7-2,CASRQGPADTQYF,TGTGCCAGCAGACAAGGGCCGGCAGATACGCAGTATTTT
TRBD1,.,TRBJ2-4,TRBV20-1,CSASPGTGMYIQYF,TGCAGTGCTAGCCCTGGGACAGGGATGTACATTCAGTACTTC
TRBD2,.,TRBJ2-1,TRBV3-1,CASSRDPSGRSYNEQFF,TGTGCCAGCAGTCGGGACCCCAGCGGGAGATCCTACAATGAGCAGTTCTTC
.,.,TRBJ1-1,TRBV7-9,CASSAGVQTEAFF,TGTGCCAGCAGTGCAGGGGTCCAAACTGAAGCTTTCTTT
TRBD2,few,TRBJ2-1,TRBV5-1,CASSPSPLAGGHGEQFF,TGCGCCAGCAGCCCCAGCCCCCTAGCGGGGGGCCACGGTGAGCAGTTCTTC
TRBD1,.,TRBJ2-7,TRBV29-1,CSVEPGQDLYEQYF,TGCAGCGTTGAACCCGGACAGGATCTCTACGAGCAGTACTTC
.,.,TRBJ2-7,TRBV11-1,CASSPDYIPYEQYF,TGTGCCAGCAGCCCGGACTACATCCCCTACGAGCAGTACTTC
.,few,TRBJ2-1,TRBV5-1,CASREELQDYNEQFF,TGCGCCTCAAGGGAGGAACTCCAGGACTACAATGAGCAGTTCTTC
TRBD1,.,TRBJ2-2,TRBV3-1,CASSQILKGAWTGERFF,TGTGCCAGCAGCCAAATCCTTAAGGGGGCTTGGACCGGGGAGCGGTTTTTT
TRBD2,few,TRBJ2-7,TRBV4-1,CASSQDPSGRYEQYF,TGCGCCAGCAGCCAAGACCCCAGCGGGAGGTACGAGCAGTACTTC
.,.,TRBJ2-5,TRBV7-6,CASSPGTRFDLTQYF,TGTGCCAGCAGCCCTGGCACCCGATTCGACTTGACCCAGTACTTC
.,.,TRBJ2-5,TRBV20-1,CSARSRQDQETQYF,TGCAGTGCTAGATCTAGACAGGACCAAGAGACCCAGTACTTC
TRBD1,.,TRBJ1-5,TRBV7-4,CASSDATGGENYSNQPQHF,TGTGCCAGCAGCGACGCGACAGGGGGCGAAAATTATAGCAATCAGCCCCAGCATTTT